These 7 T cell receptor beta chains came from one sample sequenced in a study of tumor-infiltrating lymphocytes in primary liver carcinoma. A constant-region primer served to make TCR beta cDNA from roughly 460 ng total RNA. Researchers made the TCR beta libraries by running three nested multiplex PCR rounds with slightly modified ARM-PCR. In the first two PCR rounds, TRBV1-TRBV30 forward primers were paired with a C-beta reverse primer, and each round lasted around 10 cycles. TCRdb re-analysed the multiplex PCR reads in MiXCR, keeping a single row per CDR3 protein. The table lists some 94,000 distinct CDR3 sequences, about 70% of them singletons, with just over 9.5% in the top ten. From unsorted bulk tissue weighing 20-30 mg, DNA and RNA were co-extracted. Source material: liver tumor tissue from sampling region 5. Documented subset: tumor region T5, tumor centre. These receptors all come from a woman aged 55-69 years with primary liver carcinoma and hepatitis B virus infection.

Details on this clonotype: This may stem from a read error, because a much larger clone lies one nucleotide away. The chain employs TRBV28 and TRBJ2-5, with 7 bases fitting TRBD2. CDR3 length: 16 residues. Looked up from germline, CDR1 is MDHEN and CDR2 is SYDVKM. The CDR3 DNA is TGTGCCAGCAGTTTCCTCGGGAGGAGGGCACGGGAGACCCAGCACTTC. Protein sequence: CASSFLGRRARETQHF.

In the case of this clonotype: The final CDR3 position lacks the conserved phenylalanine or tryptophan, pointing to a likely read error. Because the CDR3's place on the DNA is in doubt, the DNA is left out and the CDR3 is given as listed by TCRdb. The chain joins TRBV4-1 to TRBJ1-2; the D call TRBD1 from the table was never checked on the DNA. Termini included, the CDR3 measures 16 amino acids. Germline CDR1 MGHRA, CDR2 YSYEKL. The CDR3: CASSQDQWTEPGGHTL.

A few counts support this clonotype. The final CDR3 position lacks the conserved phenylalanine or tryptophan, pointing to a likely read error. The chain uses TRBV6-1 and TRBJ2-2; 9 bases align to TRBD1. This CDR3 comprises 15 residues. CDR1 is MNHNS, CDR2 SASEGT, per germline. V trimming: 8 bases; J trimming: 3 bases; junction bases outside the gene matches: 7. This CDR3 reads CASRRDRVDTGELFL. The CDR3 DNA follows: TGTGCCAGCCGTCGGGACAGGGTCGACACCGGGGAGCTGTTTCTT.

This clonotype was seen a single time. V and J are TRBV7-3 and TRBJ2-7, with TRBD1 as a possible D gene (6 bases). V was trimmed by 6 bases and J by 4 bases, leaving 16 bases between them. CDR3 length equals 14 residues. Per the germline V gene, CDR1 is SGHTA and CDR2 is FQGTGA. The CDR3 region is CASSPVPGVYEQYF. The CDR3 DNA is TGTGCCAGCAGTCCCGTCCCAGGGGTATACGAGCAGTACTTC.

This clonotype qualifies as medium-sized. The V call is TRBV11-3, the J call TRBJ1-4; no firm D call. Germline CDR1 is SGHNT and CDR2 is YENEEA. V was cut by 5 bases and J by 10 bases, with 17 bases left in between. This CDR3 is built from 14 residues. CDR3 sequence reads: CASSRRASDGKLFF. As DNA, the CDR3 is TGTGCCAGCAGCCGTCGTGCTTCTGATGGAAAACTGTTTTTT.

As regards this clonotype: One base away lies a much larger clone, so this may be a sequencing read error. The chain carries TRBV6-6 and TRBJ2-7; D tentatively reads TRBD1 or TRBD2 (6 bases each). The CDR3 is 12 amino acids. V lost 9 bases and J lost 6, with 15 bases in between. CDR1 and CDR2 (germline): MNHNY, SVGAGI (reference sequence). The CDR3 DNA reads TGTGCCAGGCACATTGGGGGGCTCGAGCAGTACTTC. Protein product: CARHIGGLEQYF.

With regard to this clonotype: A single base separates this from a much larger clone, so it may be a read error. The CDR3 nucleotides read TGTGCCAGCAGCTCATACGGACAGAAGGAAAAACTGTTTTTT. This codes for CASSSYGQKEKLFF. V is TRBV5-5 and J is TRBJ1-4, with a possible D match to TRBD1 (6 bases). The V end was cut by 3 bases, the J end by 8 bases, with 14 bases between. Germline assignment: CDR1 SGHKS and CDR2 YYEKEE (reference sequence). This CDR3 has 14 amino acids.